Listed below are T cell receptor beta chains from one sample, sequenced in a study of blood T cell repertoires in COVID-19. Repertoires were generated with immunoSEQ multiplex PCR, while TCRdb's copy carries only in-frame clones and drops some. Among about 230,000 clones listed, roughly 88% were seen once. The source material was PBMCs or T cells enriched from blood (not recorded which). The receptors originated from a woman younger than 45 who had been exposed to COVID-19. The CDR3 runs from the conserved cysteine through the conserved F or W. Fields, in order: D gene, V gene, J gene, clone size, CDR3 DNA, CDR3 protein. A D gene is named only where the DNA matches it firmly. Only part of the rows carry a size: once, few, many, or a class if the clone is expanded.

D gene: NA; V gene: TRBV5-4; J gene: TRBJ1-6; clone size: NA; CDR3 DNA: TGTGCCAGCAGCTTGCCAGGGAACTCACCCCTCCACTTT; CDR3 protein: CASSLPGNSPLHF
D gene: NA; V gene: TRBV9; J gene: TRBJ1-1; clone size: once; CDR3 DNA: TGTGCCAGCAGCGAGGCCCCAATGGGTCCGGGGACTGAAGCTTTCTTT; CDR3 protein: CASSEAPMGPGTEAFF
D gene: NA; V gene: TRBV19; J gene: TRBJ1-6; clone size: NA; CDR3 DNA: TGTGCCAGTAGTCCTTCCCTTCTGAATTCACCCCTCCACTTT; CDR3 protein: CASSPSLLNSPLHF
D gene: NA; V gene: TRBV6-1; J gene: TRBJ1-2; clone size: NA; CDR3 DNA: TGTGCCAGCAGTGAATCGGCAGGGGCCCTGAACTATGGCTACACCTTC; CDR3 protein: CASSESAGALNYGYTF
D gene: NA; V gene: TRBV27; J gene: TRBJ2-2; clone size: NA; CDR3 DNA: TGTGCCAGCAGTCTTAGGTTCCTCGGGGTTGACACCGGGGAGCTGTTTTTT; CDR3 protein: CASSLRFLGVDTGELFF
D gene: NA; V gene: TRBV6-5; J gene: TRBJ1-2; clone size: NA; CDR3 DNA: TGTGCCAGCAGTTACGGGCGCTATGGCTACACCTTC; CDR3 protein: CASSYGRYGYTF
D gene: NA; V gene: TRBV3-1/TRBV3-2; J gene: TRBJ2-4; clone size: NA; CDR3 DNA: TGTGCCAGCAGTCTGGACTCGTTTCTCGCCAAAAACATTCAGTACTTC; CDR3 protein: CASSLDSFLAKNIQYF
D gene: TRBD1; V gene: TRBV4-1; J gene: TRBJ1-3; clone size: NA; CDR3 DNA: TGCGCCAGCAGCCAAGTAGGGACAGCTGGAAACACCATATATTTT; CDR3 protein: CASSQVGTAGNTIYF
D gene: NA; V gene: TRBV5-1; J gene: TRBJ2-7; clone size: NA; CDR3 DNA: TGCGCCAGCAGCTCCGGGGACAAAACGACCTACGAGCAGTACTTC; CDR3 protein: CASSSGDKTTYEQYF
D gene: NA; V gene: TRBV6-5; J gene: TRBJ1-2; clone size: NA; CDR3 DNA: TGTGCCAGCAGCCACATTCCAGGCGAAGGCTACACCTTC; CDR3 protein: CASSHIPGEGYTF
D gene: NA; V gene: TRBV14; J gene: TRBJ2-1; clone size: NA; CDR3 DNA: TGTGCCAGCAGCCAAGAACTATGGGATGAGCAGTTCTTC; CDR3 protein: CASSQELWDEQFF
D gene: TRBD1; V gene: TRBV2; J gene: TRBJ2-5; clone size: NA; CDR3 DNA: TGTGCCAGCAGTGCCGACAGGGTGGGAAAAGAGACCCAGTACTTC; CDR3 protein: CASSADRVGKETQYF
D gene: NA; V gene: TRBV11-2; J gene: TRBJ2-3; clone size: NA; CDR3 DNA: TGTGCCAGCAGCTTAGAAGGCGCTAGATCAGATACGCAGTATTTT; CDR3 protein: CASSLEGARSDTQYF
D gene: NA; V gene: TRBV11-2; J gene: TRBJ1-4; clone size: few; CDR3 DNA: TGTGCCAGCAGCTTGGCGGGTGGGGTTGATGAAAAACTGTTTTTT; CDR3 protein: CASSLAGGVDEKLFF
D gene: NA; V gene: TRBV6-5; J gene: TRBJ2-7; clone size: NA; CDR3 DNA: TGTGCCAGCAGACGAGGACAGTTCTACGAGCAGTACTTC; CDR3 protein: CASRRGQFYEQYF
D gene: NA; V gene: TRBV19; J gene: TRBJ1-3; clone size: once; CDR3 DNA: TGTGCCAGTAGCCTACAGGGTACGGCTGGAAACACCATATATTTT; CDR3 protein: CASSLQGTAGNTIYF
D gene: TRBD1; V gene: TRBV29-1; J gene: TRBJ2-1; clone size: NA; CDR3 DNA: TGCAGCGCCGGCCCGGGACAGGGTGGGCGGCAGTTCTTC; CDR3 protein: CSAGPGQGGRQFF
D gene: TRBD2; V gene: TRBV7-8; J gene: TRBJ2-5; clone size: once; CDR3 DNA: TGTGCCAGCAGCTCCCCGCGGGAGGGCGGGGAGACCCAGTACTTC; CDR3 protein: CASSSPREGGETQYF
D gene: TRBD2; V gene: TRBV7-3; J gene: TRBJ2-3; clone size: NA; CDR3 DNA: TGTGCCAGCAGCTTTAGCGGGAGGGACGCAGATACGCAGTATTTT; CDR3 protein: CASSFSGRDADTQYF
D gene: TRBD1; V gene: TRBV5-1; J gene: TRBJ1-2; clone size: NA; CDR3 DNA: TGCGCCAGCACCTTGACAGGGACTAACTATGGCTACACCTTC; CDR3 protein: CASTLTGTNYGYTF
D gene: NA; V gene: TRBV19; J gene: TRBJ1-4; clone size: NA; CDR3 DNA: TGTGCCAGTAGTAGGGGGCCAGGGTCAACTAATGAAAAACTGTTTTTT; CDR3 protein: CASSRGPGSTNEKLFF
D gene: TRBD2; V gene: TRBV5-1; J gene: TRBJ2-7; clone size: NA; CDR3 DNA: TGCGCCAGCAGCTTGGCGGCTAGCGGGAGGGCCTACGAGCAGTACTTC; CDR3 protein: CASSLAASGRAYEQYF
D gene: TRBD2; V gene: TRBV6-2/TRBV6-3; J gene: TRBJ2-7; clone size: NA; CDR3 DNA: TGTGCCAGCAGTTACTTTGGAGCGGGAGTAACCGAGCAGTACTTC; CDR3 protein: CASSYFGAGVTEQYF
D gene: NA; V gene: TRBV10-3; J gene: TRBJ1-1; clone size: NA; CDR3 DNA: TGTGCCATCAGGGGGGCGGCTTCTCCCATGAACACTGAAGCTTTCTTT; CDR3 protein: CAIRGAASPMNTEAFF
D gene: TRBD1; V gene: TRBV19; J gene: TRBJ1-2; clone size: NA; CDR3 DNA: TGTGCCAGTAGTATAGTATCGGGACAGGGGTGGAGGAACTATGGCTACACCTTC; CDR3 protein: CASSIVSGQGWRNYGYTF
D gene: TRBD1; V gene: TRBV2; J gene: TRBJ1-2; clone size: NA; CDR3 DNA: TGTGCCATCCGTCAACGGACAGGCCACTATGGCTACACCTTC; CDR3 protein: CAIRQRTGHYGYTF
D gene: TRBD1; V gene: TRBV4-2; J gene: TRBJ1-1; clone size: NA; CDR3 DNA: TGTGCCAGCAGCCAAGGAAAATGGACAGGGGATTTAATGGAAACTGAAGCTTTCTTT; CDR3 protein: CASSQGKWTGDLMETEAFF
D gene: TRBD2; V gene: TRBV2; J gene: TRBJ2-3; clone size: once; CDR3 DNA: TGTGCCAGCAGCCCCGGGACTAGCGGAGGAGATACGCAGTATTTT; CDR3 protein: CASSPGTSGGDTQYF
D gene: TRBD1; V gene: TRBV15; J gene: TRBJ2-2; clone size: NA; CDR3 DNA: TGTGCCACCCAGGGGGCCCTGAACACCGGGGAGCTGTTTTTT; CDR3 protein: CATQGALNTGELFF
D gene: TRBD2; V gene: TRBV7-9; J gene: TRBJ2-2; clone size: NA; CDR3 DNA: TGTGCCAGCAGCTTGGCTAGCGGGAGATCCGGGGAGCTGTTTTTT; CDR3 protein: CASSLASGRSGELFF
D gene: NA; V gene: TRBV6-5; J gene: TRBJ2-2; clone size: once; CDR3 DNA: TGTGCCAGCAGTTACGACGGGACACGGAACACCGGGGAGCTGTTTTTT; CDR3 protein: CASSYDGTRNTGELFF
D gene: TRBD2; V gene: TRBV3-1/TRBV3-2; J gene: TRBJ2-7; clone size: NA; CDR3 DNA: TGTGCCAGCAGCCCGGAGGCTAGCGGTCGTTTGTACGAGCAGTACTTC; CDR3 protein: CASSPEASGRLYEQYF
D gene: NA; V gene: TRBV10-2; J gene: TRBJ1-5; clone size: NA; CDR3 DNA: TGCGCCAGCAGTGAGAGGCAGGTTAGCAATCAGCCCCAGCATTTT; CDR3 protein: CASSERQVSNQPQHF
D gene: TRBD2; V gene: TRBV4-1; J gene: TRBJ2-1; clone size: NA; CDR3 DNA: TGCGCCAGCAGCCAATACAGGACTAGCCCCCTCAATGAGCAGTTCTTC; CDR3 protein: CASSQYRTSPLNEQFF
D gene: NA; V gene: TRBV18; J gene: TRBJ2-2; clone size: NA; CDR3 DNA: TGTGCCAGCTCACCGCGACAGGACCACGGGGAGCTGTTTTTT; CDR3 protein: CASSPRQDHGELFF
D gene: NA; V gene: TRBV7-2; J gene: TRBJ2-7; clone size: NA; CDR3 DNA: TGTGCCAGCAGCTTAGCGCCTCTGAGGGAGCAGTACTTC; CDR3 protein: CASSLAPLREQYF
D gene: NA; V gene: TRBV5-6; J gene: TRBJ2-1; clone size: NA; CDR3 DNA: TGTGCCAGCAGCACAGAAAATGAGCAGTTCTTC; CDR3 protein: CASSTENEQFF
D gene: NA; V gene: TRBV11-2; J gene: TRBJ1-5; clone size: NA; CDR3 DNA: TGTGCCAGCAGTTCGGGGGGGCAGCCCCAGCATTTT; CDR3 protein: CASSSGGQPQHF
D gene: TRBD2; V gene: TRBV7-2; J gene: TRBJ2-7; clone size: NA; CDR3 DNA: TGTGCCAGCAGCCCGTCAAGCGGGAGGAGCTCCTACGAGCAGTACTTC; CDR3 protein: CASSPSSGRSSYEQYF
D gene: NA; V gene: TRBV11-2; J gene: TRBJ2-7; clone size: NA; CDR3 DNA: TGTGCCAGCAGCTTACAGGGGCTCGAGCAGTACTTC; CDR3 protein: CASSLQGLEQYF
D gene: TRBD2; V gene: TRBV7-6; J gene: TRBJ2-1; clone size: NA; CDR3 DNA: TGTGCCAGCAGCTTAGCGGGAGCGGGACTTGAGGGGAATGAGCAGTTCTTC; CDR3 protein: CASSLAGAGLEGNEQFF
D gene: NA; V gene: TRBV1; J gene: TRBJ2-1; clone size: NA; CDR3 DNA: TGCACCAGCAGCCAAGATGGTGGGCTAGCGGGCCATAAAGGGGAGTTCTTC; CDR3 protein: CTSSQDGGLAGHKGEFF
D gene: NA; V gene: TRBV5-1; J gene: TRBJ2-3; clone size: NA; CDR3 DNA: TGCGCCAGCAGCCTGCACAGGGGCACAGATACGCAGTATTTT; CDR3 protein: CASSLHRGTDTQYF
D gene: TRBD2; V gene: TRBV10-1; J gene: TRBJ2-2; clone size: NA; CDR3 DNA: TGCGCCAGCAGTCCACTAGCGGGAGGGCCCCAGGGCACCGGGGAGCTGTTTTTT; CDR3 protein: CASSPLAGGPQGTGELFF
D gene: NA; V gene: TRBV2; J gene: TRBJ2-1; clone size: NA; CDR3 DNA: TGTGCCAGCAGTGACCCCAGACTAGTCAATGAGCAGTTCTTC; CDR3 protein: CASSDPRLVNEQFF
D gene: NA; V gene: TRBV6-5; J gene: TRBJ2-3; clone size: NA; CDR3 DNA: TGTGCCAGCAAGGTTGCCTCGGGAGCCGCAGATACGCAGTATTTT; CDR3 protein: CASKVASGAADTQYF
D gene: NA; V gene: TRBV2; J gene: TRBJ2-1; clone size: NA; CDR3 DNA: TGTGCCAGCAGTGTCACAGGGAGCTCCTACAATGAGCAGTTCTTC; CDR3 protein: CASSVTGSSYNEQFF
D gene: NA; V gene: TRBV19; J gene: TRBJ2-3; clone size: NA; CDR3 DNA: TGTGCCAGTAGTATCCCCTCGGGGACGGGGGGCACAGATACGCAGTATTTT; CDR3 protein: CASSIPSGTGGTDTQYF